These 25 T cell receptor beta chains came from one sample sequenced in a study of regulatory T cells in long-lasting Graves disease. Researchers made TCR beta libraries by using iRepertoire HTBI primers and running Arm-PCR on CDR3 regions. One entry per CDR3 protein, called by TCRdb with MiXCR from the multiplex PCR reads. The sample shows 200,000 to 250,000 distinct CDR3 sequences, around 16% of them seen only once. Time point indicated: newly diagnosed GD, antithyroid drugs for less than 3 months. Making the TCR library involved RNA that had been extracted from PBMCs. The source was peripheral blood mononuclear cells (PBMCs), collected at new diagnosis, from a patient treated with antithyroid drugs. These TCRs come from a female donor with Graves disease.

This clonotype occurred a few times. The chain employs TRBV20-1 and TRBJ2-7, with D possibly TRBD2 on 5 matching bases. Germline lookup yields CDR1 DFQATT and CDR2 SNEGSKA (reference sequence). The CDR3 has 11 amino acids. The germline V and J ends were trimmed by 3 bases and 4 bases, with 7 bases remaining between them. CDR3 sequence: CSASEGYEQYF. Here the CDR3 DNA reads TGCAGTGCTAGCGAGGGATACGAGCAGTACTTC.

This clonotype has ten or more counts. The gene calls are TRBV11-2 and TRBJ1-2; D remains ambiguous. This CDR3 has 13 amino acids. V was pared by 5 bases and J by 9 bases, with 16 bases between. Germline values: CDR1 SGHAT, CDR2 FQNNGV. For the CDR3, the DNA is TGTGCCAGCAGCCCACGGACGGGAAATAGCTACACCTTC. Translated, it gives CASSPRTGNSYTF.

This clonotype was counted many times. The rearrangement links TRBV27 to TRBJ2-1; weak D call: TRBD2 (6 bases). The germline V gene has CDR1 MNHEY and CDR2 SMNVEV (reference sequence). Trimming took 5 bases from V and 0 from J, leaving 8 bases between them. CDR3 length: 14 residues. In nucleotides, the CDR3 is TGTGCCAGCAGTCGGGGGAGCTCCTACAATGAGCAGTTCTTC. As protein: CASSRGSSYNEQFF.

There are a few counts of this clonotype. This chain joins TRBV4-1 and TRBJ2-2, with TRBD2 identical over 7 bases. With 4 bases clipped from V and 7 bases from J, the junction kept 12 bases outside the gene matches. Germline CDR1 and CDR2: MGHRA and YSYEKL. The CDR3 length is 16 residues. DNA of the CDR3: TGCGCCAGCAGCCTCTTTTCCCAGCGGGAAGACGGGGAGCTGTTTTTT. Its protein is CASSLFSQREDGELFF.

The chain carries TRBV27 and TRBJ1-1, with D possibly TRBD1 on 6 matching bases. The V gene's germline CDR1 is MNHEY and CDR2 SMNVEV (reference sequence). Trimming took off 3 bases at V and 6 bases at J, with 17 bases between the two ends. The CDR3 contains 15 residues. The CDR3 sequence: CASSFFRGQGPEAFF. The DNA for the CDR3 is TGTGCCAGCAGTTTTTTTCGGGGGCAGGGCCCTGAAGCTTTCTTT.

This clonotype has a count of ten or more. The chain combines TRBV10-1 with TRBJ2-3; 12 bases fit TRBD2. V lost 8 bases to trimming and J lost 2 bases; unmatched junction nucleotides: 2. Germline V lookup: CDR1 WNHNN, CDR2 SYGVQD (reference sequence). This CDR3 spans 14 amino acids. The DNA of the CDR3 is TGCGCCAGCGGACTAGCGGGATCCACAGATACGCAGTATTTT. It specifies CASGLAGSTDTQYF.

In regard to this clonotype: With a much larger clone just one base away, this may be a read error. V and J are TRBV27 and TRBJ2-1; D gene ambiguous. The CDR3 has 13 amino acids. Germline CDR1 MNHEY, CDR2 SMNVEV (reference sequence). DNA for the CDR3: TGTGCCAGCAGTTTGGACGGCTACAATGAGCAGTCCTTC. Its protein product is CASSLDGYNEQSF.

This clonotype has just one count. A much larger clonotype is one base distant, so this may be a read error. The chain carries TRBV10-3 and TRBJ1-1; 9 positions match TRBD1. Losses at the gene ends were 7 bases for V and 1 base for J; bases not matched to a gene: 4. CDR1 ENHRY and CDR2 SYGVKD come from the germline V gene. The CDR3 runs 14 residues. In DNA form, the CDR3 reads TGTGCCATCACTCGGGACAGGGCGAACACTGAAGCTTTCTTT. Protein: CAITRDRANTEAFF.

This clonotype was observed at least ten times. V gene TRBV7-9 combines with J gene TRBJ2-3; TRBD2 matches at 8 bases. Unmatched junction bases numbered 15, after V lost 5 bases and J lost 11 bases. CDR1 and CDR2 from the germline V gene are SEHNR and FQNEAQ (reference sequence). The CDR3 has 15 amino acids. CDR3 DNA sequence: TGTGCCAGCAGCCCCTTGGGACTAGGGGGTATACGGCAGTATTTT. Amino acid sequence: CASSPLGLGGIRQYF.

This clonotype was counted a few times. V gene TRBV3-1 combines with J gene TRBJ1-5; no clear D gene. Germline V gene lookup returns CDR1 LGHDT and CDR2 YNNKEL (reference sequence). The CDR3 spans 17 residues. V gave up 1 base and J gave up 0 bases, with 13 bases separating them. CDR3 region: CASSQGQDPYSNQPQHF. In nucleotides, the CDR3 is TGTGCCAGCAGCCAAGGTCAAGACCCCTATAGCAATCAGCCCCAGCATTTT.

The rearrangement uses TRBV3-1 and TRBJ1-6; 9 positions match TRBD1. Germline loops: CDR1 LGHDT, CDR2 YNNKEL (reference sequence). Unmatched junction bases numbered 2, after V lost 4 bases and J lost 7 bases. The CDR3 length is 14 residues. The CDR3 coding sequence is TGTGCCAGCAGCCGGACAGGGGAGAATTCACCCCTCCACTTT. Amino acids: CASSRTGENSPLHF.

This clonotype was found many times. The V gene is TRBV14, the J gene TRBJ2-5; D uncertain. The ends were cut back, 6 bases at V and 1 base at J, with 9 bases in the middle. Germline values: CDR1 SGHDN, CDR2 FVKESK. The CDR3 runs 13 residues. CDR3 sequence (DNA): TGTGCCAGCAGTCAAAACTTCCAAGAGACCCAGTACTTC. It codes for CASSQNFQETQYF.

This clonotype came up many times. The CDR3 DNA sequence: TGCGCCAGCAGCCAAGTGGGGGAGGGAGTTGCGGGCTACGAGCAGTACTTC. It translates to CASSQVGEGVAGYEQYF. The chain recombines TRBV4-1 with TRBJ2-7; TRBD2 matches at 7 bases. The germline V gene has CDR1 MGHRA and CDR2 YSYEKL. Germline trimming cut 1 base from V and 3 bases from J; bases unmatched to any gene: 12. This CDR3 comprises 17 residues.

About this clonotype: One base away lies a much larger clone, so this may be a sequencing read error. The chain recombines TRBV20-1 with TRBJ2-7; D not certain. The CDR3 runs 15 residues. Trimming removed 0 bases from V and 7 bases from J, with 19 bases in between. The germline V gene has CDR1 DFQATT and CDR2 SNEGSKA (reference sequence). CDR3 residues: CSARDLRQAEWEQYF. The CDR3, as DNA: TGCAGTGCTAGAGATCTTCGGCAGGCTGAATGGGAGCAGTACTTC.

Details on this clonotype: The likely explanation is a read error, given a far larger clone one base away. This rearrangement joins TRBV24-1 to TRBJ2-3; D not certain. CDR1 is KGHDR and CDR2 is SFDVKD in the germline V gene. CDR3 length equals 15 residues. V was cut by 4 bases and J by 0 bases, with 10 bases left in between. The CDR3 nucleotides are TGTGCCACCAGTGAAACGGGCTCTAGCACAGATACGCAGTATTTT. Protein sequence: CATSETGSSTDTQYF.

At least ten counts were recorded for this clonotype. The gene calls are TRBV6-2 or TRBV6-3 and TRBJ2-3, with D tentatively TRBD1 or TRBD2 (5 bases each). Germline assignment: CDR1 MNHEY and CDR2 SVGEGT. The CDR3 has 15 residues. Trimming took off 8 bases at V and 0 bases at J, with 15 bases between the two ends. CDR3 residues: CASLDRDPSTDTQYF. The CDR3 DNA reads TGTGCCAGCCTAGACCGGGACCCGAGCACAGATACGCAGTATTTT.

This rearrangement joins TRBV27 to TRBJ2-7; 13 bases align to TRBD2. Looked up from germline, CDR1 is MNHEY and CDR2 is SMNVEV (reference sequence). There are 17 residues in the CDR3. V dropped 6 bases and J dropped 5; count of bases not matched to a gene: 13. CDR3: CASSPLPGTSGMDEQYF. The CDR3 DNA reads TGTGCCAGCAGCCCGTTACCCGGGACTAGCGGGATGGACGAGCAGTACTTC.

This clonotype was counted a few times. This may come from a read error, since a much larger clone is one base off. This rearrangement joins TRBV12-3 or TRBV12-4 to TRBJ1-1; 8 bases map to TRBD1. The CDR3 is made up of 15 amino acids. The DNA of the CDR3 is TGTGCCAGCAGTGGGTCCCGGGACAGGTACACTGAAGCTTCCTTT. It encodes CASSGSRDRYTEASF.

The V and J genes are TRBV28 and TRBJ2-3; 11 bases are a match to TRBD1. The DNA end lines up better with TRBJ2-7; the J call may be wrong. Germline lookup yields CDR1 MDHEN and CDR2 SYDVKM. This CDR3 contains 17 residues. CDR3 region: CASSLPGQGVLFYEQYF. DNA of the CDR3: TGTGCCAGCAGTTTACCGGGACAGGGGGTATTGTTCTACGAGCAGTACTTC.

This clonotype has a count of ten or more. This chain uses TRBV27 with TRBJ2-5; D is possibly TRBD1 (6 bases). V lost 4 bases to trimming and J lost 5 bases, with 20 bases between them. In germline, CDR1 is MNHEY, CDR2 SMNVEV (reference sequence). The CDR3 runs 16 residues. DNA of the CDR3: TGTGCCAGCAGTTGGGCTTTTGGGGACATCTGGGAGACCCAGTACTTC. Translating it yields CASSWAFGDIWETQYF.

This clonotype was observed at least ten times. CDR3 loop: CASSEYIQGAEAFF. Here the CDR3 DNA reads TGTGCCAGCAGCGAATATATACAGGGGGCTGAAGCTTTCTTT. The rearrangement uses TRBV6-1 and TRBJ1-1; 8 nucleotides agree with TRBD1. V dropped 6 bases and J dropped 6; count of bases not matched to a gene: 9. Germline V gene lookup returns CDR1 MNHNS and CDR2 SASEGT. There are 14 residues in the CDR3.

A word on this clonotype: It is likely a read error: a sequence one base away is far more abundant. The CDR3 loop reads CASSYSWGVNTEAFF. DNA of the CDR3: TGTGCCAGCAGTTACTCGTGGGGAGTGAACACTGAAGCTTTCTTT. The genes are TRBV6-2 or TRBV6-3 and TRBJ1-1; D call uncertain. Trimming removed 0 bases from V and 0 bases from J, with 8 bases in between. The CDR3 length is 15 residues. Germline-derived CDR1 and CDR2 are MNHEY and SVGEGT.

This chain joins TRBV13 and TRBJ1-5; the D is unclear. Germline V gene sequence: CDR1 PRHDT, CDR2 FYEKMQ (reference sequence). The CDR3 sequence is 13 residues long. Trimming pared 4 bases from V and 4 bases from J, leaving 8 bases between. The CDR3 sequence: CASSSRLNQPQHF. CDR3 in DNA: TGTGCCAGCAGCTCAAGGTTAAATCAGCCCCAGCATTTT.

The chain links TRBV12-3 or TRBV12-4 to TRBJ1-2; TRBD1 is a possible D gene (6 bases). The CDR3 covers 14 residues. V was shortened by 9 bases and J by 3 bases, with 17 bases between the two germline ends. The CDR3, as DNA: TGTGCCAGTAATAGACCAGGGGTCGACTATGGCTACACCTTC. Translated: CASNRPGVDYGYTF.

This clonotype was found many times. The V call is TRBV7-8, the J call TRBJ2-5; 8 nucleotides agree with TRBD2. The CDR3 is 16 residues long. Germline CDR1 SGHVS, CDR2 FQNEAQ. V lost 2 bases, J lost 2 bases, and 7 bases stayed unmatched. The CDR3 sequence is CASSLLGSGEQETQYF. In nucleotides, the CDR3 is TGTGCCAGCAGCTTATTGGGTAGCGGGGAACAAGAGACCCAGTACTTC.